The clone carrying this T cell receptor beta chain has only a few counts. Libraries were prepared by immunoSEQ multiplex PCR; TCRdb keeps only in-frame clonotypes and omits some of them. Of 150,000 to 200,000 clones detected, 86% appear once; the ten largest clones hold about 8.6%. The data were taken from a study of blood T cell repertoires in COVID-19. Overall study context: Some COVID-19 samples were acute and others convalescent; all came from the United States, Italy and Spain.

Source material: peripheral blood. The source of this sequence is a man aged 50-59 years with active or convalescent COVID-19.

The CDR3 bases are TGTGCCAGCAGCCAGGGGACAGAGGGTGAAAAACTGTTTTTT. Its translation is CASSQGTEGEKLFF. The chain is built from TRBV3-1 (or the pseudogene TRBV3-2) and TRBJ1-4; 7 nucleotides agree with TRBD1. The V gene end was trimmed by 3 bases and the J gene end by 7 bases; junction bases not matched to a gene: 5. Germline V gene data show CDR1 as LGHDT and CDR2 as YNNKEL (reference sequence). The CDR3 is made up of 14 amino acids.